This is a list of T cell receptor beta chains from one sample in a study of T cells expressing NK-cell markers. TCRdb re-called the 5' RACE reads; every CDR3 protein appears as one record, without DNA. The specimen's table records 150,000 to 200,000 distinct CDR3 sequences. What was sequenced was blood T cells: a sorted CD56 or NKG2C T cell subset, CD4+ or CD8+ T cells, or bulk PBMC T cells (not recorded which). These receptors were collected from a woman between 18 and 70 years old in good health. Both conserved end residues are part of each CDR3.

CDR3 protein: CSARVGGSQGEQYF; CDR3 length: 14; V gene: TRBV20-1; J gene: TRBJ2-7
CDR3 protein: CASSPGTGRSYEQYF; CDR3 length: 15; V gene: TRBV5-1; J gene: TRBJ2-7
CDR3 protein: CASSQDSFWREPYEQYF; CDR3 length: 17; V gene: TRBV3-1; J gene: TRBJ2-7
CDR3 protein: CASSQSGLAGAVTSTDTQYF; CDR3 length: 20; V gene: TRBV3-1; J gene: TRBJ2-3
CDR3 protein: CASSQDKGGRNSPLHF; CDR3 length: 16; V gene: TRBV4-1; J gene: TRBJ1-6
CDR3 protein: CASSWGTGGLGYTF; CDR3 length: 14; V gene: TRBV5-5; J gene: TRBJ1-2
CDR3 protein: CASFPGQNEQYF; CDR3 length: 12; V gene: TRBV5-1; J gene: TRBJ2-7
CDR3 protein: CASSLFRTGTNEQFF; CDR3 length: 15; V gene: TRBV5-1; J gene: TRBJ2-1
CDR3 protein: CASSPRRGQAQETQYF; CDR3 length: 16; V gene: TRBV4-1; J gene: TRBJ2-5
CDR3 protein: CAITAPGSGELFF; CDR3 length: 13; V gene: TRBV10-3; J gene: TRBJ2-2
CDR3 protein: CASSLPVTGELFF; CDR3 length: 13; V gene: TRBV6-5; J gene: TRBJ2-2
CDR3 protein: CASSFRDSPYNEQFF; CDR3 length: 15; V gene: TRBV7-8; J gene: TRBJ2-1
CDR3 protein: CSARPGTGADTEAFF; CDR3 length: 15; V gene: TRBV20-1; J gene: TRBJ1-1
CDR3 protein: CAISWQGASEQYF; CDR3 length: 13; V gene: TRBV10-3; J gene: TRBJ2-7
CDR3 protein: CASSFRRLAASTDTQYF; CDR3 length: 17; V gene: TRBV27; J gene: TRBJ2-3
CDR3 protein: CAISEGGGDTIYF; CDR3 length: 13; V gene: TRBV10-3; J gene: TRBJ1-3
CDR3 protein: CASRTGTGDGYTF; CDR3 length: 13; V gene: TRBV28; J gene: TRBJ1-2
CDR3 protein: CASSVAGGSYEQYF; CDR3 length: 14; V gene: TRBV2; J gene: TRBJ2-7
CDR3 protein: CASSPPGQVLSGANVLTF; CDR3 length: 18; V gene: TRBV18; J gene: TRBJ2-6
CDR3 protein: CASSPPPGSKTQYF; CDR3 length: 14; V gene: TRBV18; J gene: TRBJ2-5
CDR3 protein: CASSPIQYGYTF; CDR3 length: 12; V gene: TRBV7-2; J gene: TRBJ1-2
CDR3 protein: CSVVFGGRHEQYF; CDR3 length: 13; V gene: TRBV29-1; J gene: TRBJ2-7
CDR3 protein: CASSFRQGNEKLFF; CDR3 length: 14; V gene: TRBV6-5; J gene: TRBJ1-4
CDR3 protein: CASSEMTELGEAFF; CDR3 length: 14; V gene: TRBV25-1; J gene: TRBJ1-1
CDR3 protein: CASSEVERGAEQFF; CDR3 length: 14; V gene: TRBV4-1; J gene: TRBJ2-1
CDR3 protein: CASSLRPEGTGELFF; CDR3 length: 15; V gene: TRBV7-8; J gene: TRBJ2-2
CDR3 protein: CSVASAGGIYEQYF; CDR3 length: 14; V gene: TRBV29-1; J gene: TRBJ2-7
CDR3 protein: CASSFSPGPYNEQFF; CDR3 length: 15; V gene: TRBV5-1; J gene: TRBJ2-1
CDR3 protein: CASSVRQSTGELFF; CDR3 length: 14; V gene: TRBV9; J gene: TRBJ2-2
CDR3 protein: CASSRGQIYGYTF; CDR3 length: 13; V gene: TRBV6-2/TRBV6-3; J gene: TRBJ1-2
CDR3 protein: CSADGGVSKNIQYF; CDR3 length: 14; V gene: TRBV20-1; J gene: TRBJ2-4
CDR3 protein: CAWFGTDNNYEQYF; CDR3 length: 14; V gene: TRBV30; J gene: TRBJ2-7
CDR3 protein: CATSGAYYNSPLHF; CDR3 length: 14; V gene: TRBV24-1; J gene: TRBJ1-6
CDR3 protein: CASSYWAGGGSTEAFF; CDR3 length: 16; V gene: TRBV6-5; J gene: TRBJ1-1
CDR3 protein: CASSFTQGAGGNTIYF; CDR3 length: 16; V gene: TRBV28; J gene: TRBJ1-3
CDR3 protein: CASSLAGASSYEQYF; CDR3 length: 15; V gene: TRBV5-5; J gene: TRBJ2-7
CDR3 protein: CAITSGGYSGANVLTF; CDR3 length: 16; V gene: TRBV10-3; J gene: TRBJ2-6
CDR3 protein: CSARGGTGTGTTYEQYF; CDR3 length: 17; V gene: TRBV20-1; J gene: TRBJ2-7